One and the same sample provided the 30 T cell receptor beta chains below, sequenced in a study of type 1 regulatory T cells. TCRdb passed the reads through MiXCR, listing each CDR3 protein once. This repertoire shows approximately 90,000 distinct CDR3 sequences, less than 40% found once; its top ten account for 2.2%. The sequenced material came from CD4+ T cells, either the whole sample or a sorted fraction (not recorded which). The receptors were sampled from a human donor in good health.

This clonotype was detected only a few times. The rearrangement uses TRBV18 and TRBJ2-7, with D unresolved. This CDR3 is 9 amino acids long. Germline V gene data show CDR1 as KGHSH and CDR2 as LQKENI. The V and J ends lost 10 bases and 8 bases respectively, with 9 bases between them. The CDR3 DNA reads as TGTGCCACCCACGGGCAGCAGTACTTC. Its translation is CATHGQQYF.

This clonotype showed up just a few times. This chain connects TRBV19 to TRBJ1-4, with 7 bases fitting TRBD1. The CDR3 sequence is 14 residues long. Germline CDR1 is LNHDA and CDR2 is SQIVND (reference sequence). Losses at the gene ends were 7 bases for V and 2 bases for J; bases not matched to a gene: 4. The CDR3 sequence: CASIDRDTNEKLFF. The CDR3 DNA reads TGTGCCAGTATCGACAGGGACACTAATGAAAAACTGTTTTTT.

V and J are TRBV19 and TRBJ2-1; D may be TRBD2 (6 bases). The CDR3 covers 13 residues. The germline gives CDR1 LNHDA, CDR2 SQIVND (reference sequence). With 4 bases removed from V and 10 bases from J, the gap between germline ends came to 14 bases. CDR3 region: CASSRGERWEQFF. In DNA, the CDR3 is TGTGCCAGTAGTAGGGGGGAACGTTGGGAGCAGTTCTTC.

In its sample, this clonotype was seen a few times. The V call is TRBV7-9, the J call TRBJ2-7; 7 bases line up with TRBD2. Germline CDR1 reads SEHNR; CDR2 reads FQNEAQ (reference sequence). J gave up 7 bases and V 5 bases, and 5 bases lay outside the gene matches. CDR3 length equals 12 residues. The chain's CDR3 is CASSPAGYEQYF. The CDR3 DNA is TGTGCCAGCAGCCCAGCGGGGTATGAGCAGTACTTC. The variable domain in full, with the rest retrieved from reference TRBV7-9 and TRBJ2-7, is DTGVSQNPRHKITKRGQNVTFRCDPISEHNRLYWYRQTLGQGPEFLTYFQNEAQLEKSRLLSDRFSAERPKGSFSTLEIQRTEQGDSAMYLCASSPAGYEQYFGPGTRLTVT.

This chain joins TRBV27 and TRBJ2-1; 10 bases are shared with TRBD2. In germline, CDR1 is MNHEY, CDR2 SMNVEV (reference sequence). This CDR3 is built from 15 residues. V lost 8 bases, J lost 5 bases, and 9 bases stayed unmatched. CDR3 amino acids: CASVKREGQNNEQFF. DNA for the CDR3: TGTGCCAGCGTTAAGCGGGAGGGCCAGAACAATGAGCAGTTCTTC.

J is TRBJ2-2 and V is TRBV12-3 or TRBV12-4, with D tentatively TRBD2 (6 bases). The germline V and J ends were trimmed by 3 bases and 2 bases, with 10 bases remaining between them. The CDR3 length is 15 residues. The CDR3 spells CASSLDGGNTGELFF. DNA of the CDR3: TGTGCCAGCAGTTTGGACGGGGGAAACACCGGGGAGCTGTTTTTT.

This clonotype was observed a single time. The chain employs TRBV3-1 and TRBJ2-2; weak D call: TRBD1 (5 bases). The germline V gene encodes CDR1 LGHDT and CDR2 YNNKEL (reference sequence). This CDR3 spans 14 amino acids. V lost 4 bases to trimming and J lost 4 bases, with 10 bases between them. CDR3 region: CASSPQGFTGELFF. In DNA form, the CDR3 reads TGTGCCAGCAGCCCCCAGGGTTTCACCGGGGAGCTGTTTTTT.

This clonotype was seen more than once but under ten times. The chain recombines TRBV20-1 with TRBJ2-5, with 8 bases fitting TRBD1. V lost 6 bases to trimming and J lost 2 bases; unmatched junction nucleotides: 8. The CDR3 is 14 residues long. CDR1 DFQATT and CDR2 SNEGSKA come from the germline V gene (reference sequence). As DNA, the CDR3 is TGCAGTGCGTGGACAGGGTGGGGGCAAGAGACCCAGTACTTC. Protein: CSAWTGWGQETQYF.

This clonotype appeared a few times. The chain combines TRBV20-1 with TRBJ2-3; 14 nucleotides match TRBD2. The CDR3 runs 16 residues. Unmatched junction bases numbered 7, after V lost 3 bases and J lost 5 bases. The germline gives CDR1 DFQATT, CDR2 SNEGSKA (reference sequence). The CDR3 spells CSASLRLAGGVDTQYF. Written as DNA, the CDR3 is TGCAGTGCTAGTCTGCGACTAGCGGGAGGGGTAGATACGCAGTATTTT.

This chain links TRBV5-1 with TRBJ2-5; tentatively, D is TRBD1 or TRBD2 (5 bases each). The ends were cut back, 0 bases at V and 5 bases at J, with 17 bases in the middle. The length of the CDR3 is 16 residues. CDR1 and CDR2 (germline): SGHRS, YFSETQ. Here the CDR3 DNA reads TGCGCCAGCAGCTTGGGCTCCTCGGGACGCGGGGAGACCCAGTACTTC. This codes for CASSLGSSGRGETQYF.

V and J are TRBV7-9 and TRBJ2-2; tentative D call: TRBD2 (6 bases). Trimming cost V 5 bases and J 4 bases, with 11 bases left between them. The CDR3 covers 14 residues. Germline V gives CDR1 SEHNR, CDR2 FQNEAQ (reference sequence). The CDR3 DNA sequence: TGTGCCAGCAGCACTAGGGACTTCACCGGGGAGCTGTTTTTT. This encodes CASSTRDFTGELFF.

CDR3 residues: CASSGTSGRNEQFF. CDR3 nucleotides: TGTGCCAGCAGTGGGACTAGCGGGAGAAATGAGCAGTTCTTC. The rearrangement uses TRBV12-3 or TRBV12-4 and TRBJ2-1, with 14 bases that match TRBD2. V shed 5 bases and J 7 bases; nucleotides not matched to a gene: 1. The CDR3 sequence is 14 residues long.

CDR3 DNA: TGTGCCAGCAGTCTGACAGGGGCCAACGTCCTGACTTTC. Amino acid sequence: CASSLTGANVLTF. The chain joins TRBV5-4 to TRBJ2-6; D not certain. The V end lost 5 bases, the J end lost 4 bases, and 7 bases lay between the germline ends. The CDR3 covers 13 residues. From germline, CDR1 is SGHNT and CDR2 YYREEE (reference sequence).

Of note for this clonotype: One end of the junction fails to match germline, which may point to a read error. The rearrangement links TRBV20-1 to TRBJ2-2; TRBD2 matches at 12 bases. The CDR3 contains 16 residues. Germline CDR1 reads DFQATT; CDR2 reads SNEGSKA (reference sequence). CDR3 DNA: TGCAGTGCTAGAGCTAGCGGGAGGGCGCACACCGGGGGGCTGTTTTTT. This gives the protein CSARASGRAHTGGLFF.

This clonotype was observed a handful of times. V gene TRBV15 combines with J gene TRBJ2-1, with 11 bases identical to TRBD2. V shed 6 bases, J shed 6 bases, and the junction held 7 bases outside the gene matches. Germline values: CDR1 LNHNV, CDR2 YYDKDF (reference sequence). The CDR3 totals 15 residues. The CDR3 DNA is TGTGCCACCAGACGACTAGCGGGACTCCCCAATGAGCAGTTCTTC. Encoded protein: CATRRLAGLPNEQFF.

The rearrangement links TRBV9 to TRBJ2-5, with D possibly being TRBD2 (6 bases). The V end lost 3 bases, the J end lost 4 bases, and 22 bases lay between the germline ends. The CDR3 has 17 residues. Per germline, CDR1 SGDLS and CDR2 YYNGEE. CDR3 loop: CASSAALSAGWGETQYF. The CDR3 DNA sequence: TGTGCCAGCAGCGCCGCTCTCAGTGCGGGGTGGGGAGAGACCCAGTACTTC.

The chain combines TRBV4-1 with TRBJ2-7, with 14 bases fitting TRBD2. The CDR3 runs 20 residues. Germline V lookup: CDR1 MGHRA, CDR2 YSYEKL. V trimming: 1 base; J trimming: 2 bases; junction bases outside the gene matches: 13. The CDR3 loop reads CASSQGSGLAGGWEAYEQYF. DNA for the CDR3: TGCGCCAGCAGCCAAGGATCAGGACTAGCGGGAGGATGGGAAGCCTACGAGCAGTACTTC.

In regard to this clonotype: Relative to the germline gene, one junction end is altered; a read error may explain this. The chain has TRBV7-9 and TRBJ2-3; D may be TRBD1 (6 bases). Germline V CDR1 and CDR2: SEHNR, FQNEAQ (reference sequence). There are 14 residues in the CDR3. CDR3 sequence: CASSRTADTDTRYF. The DNA for the CDR3 is TGTGCCAGCAGCCGGACAGCGGACACAGATACGCGGTATTTT.

In this sample, this clonotype turned up a few times. The chain uses TRBV6-5 and TRBJ2-1, with TRBD1 matching 9 bases. This CDR3 has 14 amino acids. The germline gives CDR1 MNHEY, CDR2 SVGAGI. The ends lost 3 bases at V and 6 bases at J; junction bases unmatched: 3. The CDR3 region has the DNA TGTGCCAGCAGTTATGGGACAGGGTTCAATGAGCAGTTCTTC. It specifies CASSYGTGFNEQFF.

The J gene is TRBJ2-1, the V gene TRBV7-2; 7 positions match TRBD2. Germline V gene data show CDR1 as SGHTA and CDR2 as FQGNSA. V dropped 0 bases and J dropped 3; count of bases not matched to a gene: 8. CDR3 length equals 17 residues. The CDR3 spells CASSLAARASGYNEQFF. CDR3 in DNA: TGTGCCAGCAGCTTAGCCGCGAGGGCTAGCGGCTACAATGAGCAGTTCTTC.

The chain employs TRBV5-1 and TRBJ2-3; TRBD1 aligns across 8 bases. The CDR3 sequence is 15 residues long. Per the germline V gene, CDR1 is SGHRS and CDR2 is YFSETQ. V lost 4 bases and J lost 1; bases outside the gene matches: 5. CDR3 residues: CASSMAGQGTDTQYF. The CDR3 bases are TGCGCCAGCAGCATGGCGGGACAGGGCACAGATACGCAGTATTTT.

The genes are TRBV5-1 and TRBJ2-1; 9 nucleotides line up with TRBD2. Germline V CDR1 and CDR2: SGHRS, YFSETQ. The CDR3 covers 15 residues. Unmatched junction bases numbered 7, after V lost 5 bases and J lost 4 bases. CDR3 region: CASRQTSGTYNEQFF. CDR3 nucleotide sequence: TGCGCCAGCAGGCAGACTAGCGGTACTTACAATGAGCAGTTCTTC.

Comments on this clonotype: One base away lies a much larger clone, so this may be a sequencing read error. V gene TRBV5-1 combines with J gene TRBJ2-5; a possible D gene is TRBD2 (5 bases). V dropped 3 bases and J dropped 5 bases, with 17 bases sitting between them. Per the germline V gene, CDR1 is SGHRS and CDR2 is YFSETQ. The CDR3 is made up of 15 amino acids. The CDR3 DNA is TGCGCCAGCAGCTCCACCGGGAACTATCAGGAGACCCAGTACTTC. Its translation: CASSSTGNYQETQYF.

The CDR3 sequence is CASSLAEGLETQYF. CDR3 in DNA: TGTGCCAGCAGCTTAGCCGAGGGGCTGGAGACCCAGTACTTC. The chain uses TRBV7-8 and TRBJ2-5, with D perhaps TRBD1 or TRBD2 (5 bases each). CDR1 is SGHVS, CDR2 FQNEAQ, per germline. V shed 0 bases and J shed 5 bases, with 10 bases lying between them. The CDR3 extends over 14 amino acids.

The rearrangement links TRBV4-2 to TRBJ2-7, with D perhaps being TRBD1 or TRBD2 (6 bases each). Germline V gene data show CDR1 as LGHNA and CDR2 as YNFKEQ. The CDR3 contains 17 residues. V was clipped by 0 bases and J by 1 base, with 16 bases between them. For the CDR3, the DNA is TGTGCCAGCAGCCAAGATATGGCGGGGCAGGGGTCCTACGAGCAGTACTTC. The encoded protein is CASSQDMAGQGSYEQYF.

This clonotype showed up just a few times. The chain couples TRBV5-5 to TRBJ1-2; possible D gene TRBD1, 5 bases. The germline CDR1 and CDR2 sequences are SGHKS and YYEKEE (reference sequence). The CDR3 is 13 residues long. Trimming pared 4 bases from V and 2 bases from J, leaving 9 bases between. This CDR3 is CASSRGENYGYTF. The CDR3 nucleotides are TGTGCCAGCAGCCGAGGGGAGAACTATGGCTACACCTTC.

V and J are TRBV11-2 and TRBJ2-2; 7 bases fit TRBD2. V dropped 5 bases and J dropped 0; count of bases not matched to a gene: 6. The CDR3 is 16 amino acids. Germline V gives CDR1 SGHAT, CDR2 FQNNGV. Here the CDR3 reads CASSALAEANTGELFF. CDR3 nucleotide sequence: TGTGCCAGCAGCGCCCTAGCGGAGGCGAACACCGGGGAGCTGTTTTTT. Full variable domain (outside the CDR3, taken from reference TRBV11-2 and TRBJ2-2): EAGVAQSPRYKIIEKRQSVAFWCNPISGHATLYWYQQILGQGPKLLIQFQNNGVVDDSQLPKDRFSAERLKGVDSTLKIQPAKLEDSAVYLCASSALAEANTGELFFGEGSRLTVL.

V and J are TRBV24-1 and TRBJ1-3; 9 bases line up with TRBD1. J lost 5 bases, V lost 3 bases, and 4 bases had no gene match. Germline V gives CDR1 KGHDR, CDR2 SFDVKD. The CDR3 extends over 15 amino acids. CDR3 DNA: TGTGCCACCAGTGATCAGACAGGGGGTCGAAACACCATATATTTT. Its translation: CATSDQTGGRNTIYF.

V is TRBV15 and J is TRBJ1-2; D gene ambiguous. Trimming stripped 3 bases from V and 5 bases from J, with 16 bases between. The germline V gene has CDR1 LNHNV and CDR2 YYDKDF (reference sequence). CDR3 length equals 15 residues. DNA for the CDR3: TGTGCCACCAGCAGTGACCGGGCCAAATCGTATGGCTACACCTTC. Translating it yields CATSSDRAKSYGYTF.

This clonotype has a count of ten or more. The chain uses TRBV29-1 and TRBJ2-7; D unclear. Germline V gene sequence: CDR1 SQVTM, CDR2 ANQGSEA. Trimming removed 0 bases at V and 0 bases at J, with 12 bases between. This CDR3 has 15 amino acids. The CDR3 protein is CSVEDRDGSSYEQYF. In DNA form, the CDR3 reads TGCAGCGTTGAAGATCGAGACGGGTCCTCCTACGAGCAGTACTTC.